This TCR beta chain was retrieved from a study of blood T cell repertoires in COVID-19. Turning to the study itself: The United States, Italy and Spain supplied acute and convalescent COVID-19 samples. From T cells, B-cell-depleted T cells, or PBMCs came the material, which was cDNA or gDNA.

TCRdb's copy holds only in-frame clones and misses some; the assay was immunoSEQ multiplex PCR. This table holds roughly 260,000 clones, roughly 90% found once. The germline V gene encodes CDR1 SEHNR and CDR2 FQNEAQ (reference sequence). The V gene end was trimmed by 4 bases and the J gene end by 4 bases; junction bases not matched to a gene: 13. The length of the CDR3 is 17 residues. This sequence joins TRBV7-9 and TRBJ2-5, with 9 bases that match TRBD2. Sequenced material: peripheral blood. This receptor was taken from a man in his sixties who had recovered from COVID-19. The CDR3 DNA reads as TGTGCCAGCAGCTCCGGAAGTTGGGCGGGGGGGCGAGAGACCCAGTACTTC. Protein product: CASSSGSWAGGRETQYF.